These 10 T cell receptor beta chains originate from one sample sequenced in a study of tumor-infiltrating lymphocytes in primary liver carcinoma. Production of TCR beta cDNA used 500 ng total RNA together with a constant-region primer. The TCR beta library was amplified through three nested multiplex PCR rounds in a modified ARM-PCR procedure. The first two PCR rounds used TRBV1-TRBV30 primers with a Cbeta primer, roughly 10 cycles each. TCRdb used MiXCR to reprocess the multiplex PCR reads, holding one entry per CDR3 protein. The data contain 300,000 to 350,000 distinct CDR3 sequences, more than 55% of them singletons. It was unsorted whole blood that yielded blood RNA, and germline DNA was also extracted. The sequenced material came from peripheral blood. These receptors came from a woman in her 30s with primary liver carcinoma and hepatitis B virus infection.

This clonotype was detected ten times or more. The rearrangement uses TRBV12-3 or TRBV12-4 and TRBJ2-7; 8 bases map to TRBD1. This CDR3 has 14 amino acids. V was clipped by 6 bases and J by 4 bases; unmatched bases: 8. The CDR3: CASRKAQGVYEQYF. The CDR3 DNA reads as TGTGCCAGCAGGAAAGCACAGGGGGTGTACGAGCAGTACTTC.

To note about this clonotype: A read error is possible here, since a much larger clone lies one base away. The chain carries TRBV6-1 and TRBJ1-3; D gene unclear. This CDR3 contains 16 residues. Germline CDR1 and CDR2: MNHNS and SASEGT. The DNA of the CDR3 is TGTGCCAGCAGTCCAACGTTAATGCACTCTGGAAGCACCATATATTTT. It specifies CASSPTLMHSGSTIYF.

This clonotype was observed a few times. The chain is built from TRBV6-1 and TRBJ2-1; 13 nucleotides match TRBD2. Unmatched junction bases numbered 5, after V lost 10 bases and J lost 8 bases. Germline CDR1 reads MNHNS; CDR2 reads SASEGT. This CDR3 spans 13 amino acids. As DNA, the CDR3 is TGTGCCATACGGACTAGCGGGAGTCATGAGCAGTTCTTC. Protein sequence: CAIRTSGSHEQFF.

About this clonotype itself: This may be a read error, as it is one base from a much larger clone. The rearrangement links TRBV6-2 or TRBV6-3 to TRBJ2-5, with D uncertain. CDR1 is MNHEY and CDR2 is SVGEGT in the germline V gene. This CDR3 region has 11 residues. For the CDR3, the DNA is TGTGCCAGCAATTACTCCGAGACCCAGTACTTC. Protein sequence: CASNYSETQYF.

This chain connects TRBV11-2 to TRBJ2-7, with D possibly matching TRBD1 (6 bases). The CDR3 totals 12 residues. Germline V CDR1 and CDR2: SGHAT, FQNNGV. The CDR3 DNA sequence: TGTACCAGCAGCGACAGGTCCTACGAGCAGTACGTC. It is translated as CTSSDRSYEQYV.

CDR3: CASRDRGFGAFF. In nucleotides, the CDR3 is TGTGCCAGCAGAGACCGGGGGTTTGGCGCTTTCTTT. The V call is TRBV28, the J call TRBJ1-1; TRBD1 might be the D (5 bases). Trimming took 6 bases from V and 11 from J, leaving 16 bases between them. Germline-derived CDR1 and CDR2 are MDHEN and SYDVKM. The CDR3 is 12 amino acids.

This clonotype was counted a few times. A much larger clone is a single base away; this may be a read error. The rearrangement joins TRBV6-5 to TRBJ2-3; 10 nucleotides agree with TRBD2. The CDR3 totals 17 residues. CDR1 is MNHEY, CDR2 SVGAGI, per germline. J gave up 5 bases and V 0 bases, and 8 bases lay outside the gene matches. Here the CDR3 DNA reads TGTGCCAGCAGTTACTCCTCAGCGGGAGGGCCCGAAGATACGCAGTATTTT. This sequence encodes CASSYSSAGGPEDTQYF.

With respect to this clonotype: The conserved closing phenylalanine or tryptophan is absent in this CDR3, likely reflecting a read error. The chain employs TRBV6-5 and TRBJ2-7; D could derive from TRBD1 or TRBD2 (5 bases each). Germline values: CDR1 MNHEY, CDR2 SVGAGI. There are 15 residues in the CDR3. The V end lost 8 bases, the J end lost 6 bases, and 23 bases lay between the germline ends. The CDR3 DNA reads as TGTGCCAGCCTATCCCCCGGGACGCCTAGATGCGAGCAGTACTAC. Protein product: CASLSPGTPRCEQYY.

The chain is built from TRBV30 and TRBJ1-2; D perhaps matches TRBD1 (6 bases). Trimming shortened V by 0 bases and J by 6 bases, and 17 bases separated the two germline ends. Per the germline V gene, CDR1 is GTSNPN and CDR2 is SVGIG (reference sequence). The CDR3 has 15 amino acids. This CDR3 reads CAWSVRTRGGHGYTF. The CDR3, as DNA: TGTGCCTGGAGTGTACGAACTAGGGGGGGACATGGCTACACCTTC.

The V gene is TRBV6-2 or TRBV6-3, the J gene TRBJ2-7; the D call may be TRBD1 or TRBD2 (6 bases each). The V gene lost 5 bases and the J gene lost 6 bases, with 14 bases spanning the gap. Germline CDR1 is MNHEY and CDR2 is SVGEGT. The CDR3 runs to 13 residues. The CDR3 nucleotides are TGTGCCAGCAGTCGACTAGGGGGGAGCGAGCAGTACTTC. This translates into CASSRLGGSEQYF.